This note documents a single TCR beta chain sequence. Antigen unknown. The same CDR3 can be traced to other DNA sequences in this sample. This sample stems from a study of shared clonotypes between healthy human individuals. General study results and limits: Several donors held about 5% of naive CD4 clonotypes in common.

CD45RO-negative, CCR7-selected cells formed the naive CD8 fraction, which excluded terminally differentiated effector memory CD45RA+ cells. The assay was immunoSEQ multiplex PCR, and TCRdb's table has in-frame clones only and misses some. The data hold 750,000 to 1,000,000 clones, with 80% to 95% observed a single time. From germline, CDR1 is SGHNT and CDR2 YYREEE (reference sequence). V lost 0 bases, J lost 3 bases, and 9 bases lay in between. This CDR3 is 14 amino acids long. The rearrangement uses TRBV5-4 and TRBJ1-1; D gene ambiguous. This clonotype was sampled from a man aged 25 to 45 in good health. The specimen was naive CD8+ T cells sorted from blood. CDR3: CASSLGGVDTEAFF. DNA of the CDR3: TGTGCCAGCAGCTTGGGGGGTGTGGACACTGAAGCTTTCTTT.